This T cell receptor (beta chain) was captured by sequencing in a study of CXCR3-negative and CXCR3-positive naive CD8 T cells (dated by TCRdb to about 2019). General notes on the study: In total, some 140 million TRB reads were obtained, corresponding to roughly 1.5 +/- 0.3 million reads per library. Diversity and physicochemical repertoire analyses covered about a dozen donors pooled from two independent experiments. Naive subsets from 5 or 6 donors and memory cells from 3 donors were included in the TRBV-TRBJ cluster analysis. General conclusions and limits of the study: Repertoire diversity was comparably high in both naive subsets but much lower in memory CD8+ T cells. Compared with CXCR3-negative naive cells, CXCR3-positive naive cells had TRB CDR3s with higher hydrophobicity (lower Kidera factor 4), lower energy, and higher strength and volume indices. TRBV-TRBJ usage was similar between naive CXCR3-negative and CXCR3-positive cells from the same donor, while memory cells showed distinct patterns. Surface CD5, linked to self-reactivity in mice, was comparable between naive subsets; TCR interaction strength was therefore also inferred from TRB CDR3 physicochemical properties. Because CXCR3 expression was partially decreased after cryopreservation, freshly isolated PBMCs were used for most assays.

Counted from cysteine to phenylalanine, this CDR3 has 14 amino acids. No DNA was logged. The germline V gene specifies MNHNS as CDR1 and SASEGT as CDR2. Turning to this clonotype: Its antigen remains undetermined.

For every CD8+ T cell subset, around 300,000 cells were flow-sorted straight into RLT lysis buffer, and each subset was sorted in triplicate. To exclude memory contaminants, naive CD8+ T cells were stringently defined as CD45RO-CCR7+CD27+CD95-. Using standard density gradient centrifugation, peripheral blood mononuclear cells were isolated from buffy coats. Naive CXCR3-negative and CXCR3-positive CD8+ T cells were flow-sorted on a FACSAria III. Total RNA was extracted from sorted cells using an RNeasy Mini Kit. The sample was run on a NextSeq 550. The Human TCR Profiling Kit (MiLaboratory) was used to prepare UMI-labeled 5' RACE TRB cDNA libraries. The full amount of extracted RNA was used for cDNA synthesis, and the full amount of resulting cDNA was used for PCR amplification. Libraries were prepared in parallel with an identical number of PCR cycles. On the study's bioinformatics: About 53,000 +/- 9,400 unique UMI-labeled TRB cDNA molecules per library were extracted with MIGEC and MiXCR, with at least two reads per UMI required. An average of roughly 40,000 +/- 10,000 functional in-frame TRB CDR3 nucleotide clonotypes without stop codons was found per library. After each sample was downsampled to 5000 UMI-labeled TRB molecules, VDJtools was used to calculate diversity metrics such as normalized Shannon-Wiener and Chao1. VDJtools was used to calculate clonotype-size-weighted physicochemical properties of the central five CDR3 residues, namely interaction energy, strength, volume and Kidera factor 4. TCRdb reprocessed the reads and assigns one entry to each CDR3 protein sequence, leaving out DNA. It is TCRdb's table, rather than the study itself, that gives the V and J calls and clone size. This sample's table has entries for some 39,000 distinct CDR3 sequences. Roughly 1.8% of the sample is taken by the ten largest.

The sequenced sample consisted of naive CXCR3- CD8+ T cells from blood. Reading the label with the study, this specimen's cell subset or site is: CD45RO-CCR7+CD27+CD95- naive CD8+ T cells lacking CXCR3 (TNR3-). The source is a human donor in good health. Some clones in this sample may be carry-over from other donors' samples. In this chain, TRBV6-1 is recombined with TRBJ2-5. The CDR3 loop reads CASNWRRLQETQYF.